The 3 T cell receptor beta chains below were found in one sample sequenced in a study of cytomegalovirus exposure and HLA in healthy donors. PCR used 60 Vbeta primers and 13 Jbeta primers. Measured with immunoSEQ multiplex PCR; TCRdb has only the in-frame clones, and not every one. The table records over 150,000 clones, about 77% of them present only once. Sequencing was done on a sample of PBMCs. The receptors originated from a woman in her 50s in good health and CMV-seronegative.

CDR3 loop: CASSLEFGGSRYF. The CDR3 bases are TGTGCCAGCAGCTTAGAGTTCGGGGGTAGTCGGTACTTC. The V call is TRBV7-8, the J call TRBJ2-7; tentative D call: TRBD2 (6 bases). This CDR3 is 13 amino acids long. V was trimmed by 1 base and J by 12 bases, leaving 16 bases between them. Germline CDR1 SGHVS, CDR2 FQNEAQ.

This chain links TRBV9 with TRBJ2-2; D unclear. Germline V CDR1 and CDR2: SGDLS, YYNGEE. The V gene lost 0 bases and the J gene lost 0 bases, with 6 bases spanning the gap. The CDR3 sequence is 15 residues long. The CDR3 loop is CASSVGAANTGELFF. CDR3 in DNA: TGTGCCAGCAGCGTAGGGGCAGCGAACACCGGGGAGCTGTTTTTT.

The rearrangement uses TRBV6-5 and TRBJ1-2, with 9 bases lining up with TRBD1. Trimming cost V 8 bases and J 9 bases; bases outside gene matches: 13. Germline CDR1 MNHEY, CDR2 SVGAGI. This CDR3 has 14 residues. The CDR3 is CASHAPGQGESYTF. The CDR3 coding sequence is TGTGCCAGCCACGCCCCGGGACAGGGCGAGAGCTACACCTTC.